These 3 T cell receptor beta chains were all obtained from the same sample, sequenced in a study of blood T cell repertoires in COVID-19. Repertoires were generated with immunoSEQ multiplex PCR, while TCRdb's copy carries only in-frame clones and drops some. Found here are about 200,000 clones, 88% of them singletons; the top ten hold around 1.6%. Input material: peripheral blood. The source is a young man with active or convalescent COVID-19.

The CDR3 loop reads CASTAGGNTEAFF. The CDR3 coding sequence is TGTGCCAGTACGGCAGGGGGGAACACTGAAGCTTTCTTT. This sequence joins TRBV19 and TRBJ1-1, with 7 bases identical to TRBD1. Germline CDR1 and CDR2: LNHDA and SQIVND (reference sequence). Germline trimming cut 7 bases from V and 1 base from J; bases unmatched to any gene: 3. CDR3 length: 13 residues.

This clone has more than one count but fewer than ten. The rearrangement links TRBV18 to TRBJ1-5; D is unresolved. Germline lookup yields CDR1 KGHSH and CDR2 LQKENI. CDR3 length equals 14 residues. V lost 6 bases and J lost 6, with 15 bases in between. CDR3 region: CASSPPERVQPQHF. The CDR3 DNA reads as TGTGCCAGCTCGCCGCCTGAGAGAGTTCAGCCCCAGCATTTT.

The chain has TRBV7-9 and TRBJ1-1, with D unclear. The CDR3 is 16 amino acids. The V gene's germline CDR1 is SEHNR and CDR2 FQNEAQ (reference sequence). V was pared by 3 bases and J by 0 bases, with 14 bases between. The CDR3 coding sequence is TGTGCCAGCAGCTTCCCTATCGCGGGGATGAACACTGAAGCTTTCTTT. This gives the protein CASSFPIAGMNTEAFF.